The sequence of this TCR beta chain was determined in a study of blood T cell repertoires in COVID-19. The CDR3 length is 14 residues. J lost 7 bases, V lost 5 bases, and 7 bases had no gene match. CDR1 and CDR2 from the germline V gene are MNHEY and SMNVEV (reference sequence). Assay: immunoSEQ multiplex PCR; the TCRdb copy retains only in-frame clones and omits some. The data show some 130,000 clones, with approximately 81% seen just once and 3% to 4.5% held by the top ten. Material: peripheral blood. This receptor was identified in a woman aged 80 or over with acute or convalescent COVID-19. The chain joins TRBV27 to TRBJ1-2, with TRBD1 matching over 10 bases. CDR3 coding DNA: TGTGCCAGCAGTCGGGACAGGGGCATCGGTGGCTACACCTTC. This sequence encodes CASSRDRGIGGYTF.